This T cell receptor beta chain was recovered during a study of T-cell memory formation after mild COVID-19. Constant-segment primers served in 5'RACE that generated TCR alpha and TCR beta cDNA libraries bearing sample barcodes and UMIs. TCRdb reprocessed the 5' RACE reads via MiXCR and lists one record per CDR3 protein. The sample contains roughly 150,000 distinct CDR3 sequences, 13% to 15% of which appear only once. The CDR3 runs 15 residues. Trimming removed 3 bases from V and 0 bases from J; junction bases left unmatched: 4. CDR1 SGHKS and CDR2 YYEKEE come from the germline V gene (reference sequence). Study-level results: Contracting CD8+ clones were enriched in EMRA, CD4+ mainly in CM and EM.

To note about this clonotype: The antigen remains unidentified.

V is TRBV5-5 and J is TRBJ1-1; 8 bases align to TRBD1. Sample: PBMCs or a T cell subset sorted from them (not recorded which). This TCR came from an adult woman who had mild COVID-19 (a few samples of this study predate the infection). Cell type and time point are not known. The CDR3 here is CASSWETGVNTEAFF. The DNA of the CDR3 is TGTGCCAGCAGCTGGGAGACAGGGGTGAACACTGAAGCTTTCTTT.